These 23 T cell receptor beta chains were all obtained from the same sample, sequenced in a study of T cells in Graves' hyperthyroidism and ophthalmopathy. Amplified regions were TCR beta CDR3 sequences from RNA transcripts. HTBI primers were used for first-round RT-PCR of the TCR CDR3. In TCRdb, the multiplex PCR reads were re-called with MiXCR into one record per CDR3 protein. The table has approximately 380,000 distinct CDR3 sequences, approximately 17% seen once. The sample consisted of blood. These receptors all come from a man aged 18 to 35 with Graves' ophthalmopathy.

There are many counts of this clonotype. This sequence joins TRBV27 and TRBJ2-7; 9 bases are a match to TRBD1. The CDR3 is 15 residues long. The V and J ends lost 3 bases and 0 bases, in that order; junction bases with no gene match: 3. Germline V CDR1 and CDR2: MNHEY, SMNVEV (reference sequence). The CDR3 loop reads CASSFTGGGSYEQYF. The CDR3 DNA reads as TGTGCCAGCAGTTTCACAGGGGGCGGCTCCTACGAGCAGTACTTC.

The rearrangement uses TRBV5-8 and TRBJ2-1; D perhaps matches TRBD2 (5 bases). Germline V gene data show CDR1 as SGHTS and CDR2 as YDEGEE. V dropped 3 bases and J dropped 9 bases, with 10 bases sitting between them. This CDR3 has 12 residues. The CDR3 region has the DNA TGTGCCAGCAGCTCCTATGAGGGTGAGCAGTTCTTC. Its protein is CASSSYEGEQFF.

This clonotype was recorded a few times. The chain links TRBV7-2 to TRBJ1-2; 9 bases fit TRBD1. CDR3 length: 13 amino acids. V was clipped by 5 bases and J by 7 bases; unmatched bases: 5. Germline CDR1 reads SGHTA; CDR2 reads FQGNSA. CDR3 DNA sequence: TGTGCCAGCAGCAGGGACAGGGCGGGTGGCTACACCTTC. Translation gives CASSRDRAGGYTF.

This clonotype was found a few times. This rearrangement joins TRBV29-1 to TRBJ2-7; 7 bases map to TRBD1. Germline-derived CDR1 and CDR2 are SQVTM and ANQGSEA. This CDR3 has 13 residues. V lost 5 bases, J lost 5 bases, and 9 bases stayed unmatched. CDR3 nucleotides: TGCAGCGTTCAAAGAGGGGGCTACGACGAGCAGTACTTC. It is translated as CSVQRGGYDEQYF.

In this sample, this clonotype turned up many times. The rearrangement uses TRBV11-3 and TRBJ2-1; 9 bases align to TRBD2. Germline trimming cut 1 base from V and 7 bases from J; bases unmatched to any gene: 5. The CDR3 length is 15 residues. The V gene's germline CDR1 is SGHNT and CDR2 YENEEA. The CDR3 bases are TGTGCCAGCAGCTTAGGCGGGGGGGCCGGGAATGAGCAGTTCTTC. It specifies CASSLGGGAGNEQFF.

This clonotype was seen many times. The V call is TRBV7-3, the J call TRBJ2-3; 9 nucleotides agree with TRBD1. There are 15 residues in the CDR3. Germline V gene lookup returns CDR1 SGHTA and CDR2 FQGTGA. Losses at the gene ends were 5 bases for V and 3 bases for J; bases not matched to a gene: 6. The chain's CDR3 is CASSPTGTGTDTQYF. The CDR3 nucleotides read TGTGCCAGCAGCCCGACCGGGACAGGGACAGATACGCAGTATTTT.

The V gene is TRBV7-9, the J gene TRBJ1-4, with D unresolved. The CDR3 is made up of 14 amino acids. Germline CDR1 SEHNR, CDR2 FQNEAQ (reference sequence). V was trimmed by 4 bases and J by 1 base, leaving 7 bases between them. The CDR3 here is CASSSAETNEKLFF. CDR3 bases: TGTGCCAGCAGCTCAGCGGAAACTAATGAAAAACTGTTTTTT.

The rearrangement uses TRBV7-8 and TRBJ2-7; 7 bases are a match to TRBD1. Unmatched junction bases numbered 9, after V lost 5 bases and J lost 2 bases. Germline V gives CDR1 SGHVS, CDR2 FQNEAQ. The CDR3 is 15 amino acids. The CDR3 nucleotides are TGTGCCAGCAGCAACCGGGACAGATTTACCTACGAGCAGTACTTC. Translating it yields CASSNRDRFTYEQYF.

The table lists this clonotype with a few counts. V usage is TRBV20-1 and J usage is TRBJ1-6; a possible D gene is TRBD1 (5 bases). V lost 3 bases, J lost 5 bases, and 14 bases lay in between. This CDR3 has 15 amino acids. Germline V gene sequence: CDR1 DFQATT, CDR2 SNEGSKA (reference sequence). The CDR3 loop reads CSASPAGINNSPLHF. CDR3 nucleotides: TGCAGTGCTAGTCCGGCAGGGATTAATAATTCACCCCTCCACTTT.

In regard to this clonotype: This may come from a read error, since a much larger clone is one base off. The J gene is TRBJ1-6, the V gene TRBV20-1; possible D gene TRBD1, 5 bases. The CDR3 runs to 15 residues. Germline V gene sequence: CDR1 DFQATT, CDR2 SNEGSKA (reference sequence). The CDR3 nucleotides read TGCAGTGCTCGTTCTTCAGGGTCGTATAATTCACCCCTCCGCTTT. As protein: CSARSSGSYNSPLRF.

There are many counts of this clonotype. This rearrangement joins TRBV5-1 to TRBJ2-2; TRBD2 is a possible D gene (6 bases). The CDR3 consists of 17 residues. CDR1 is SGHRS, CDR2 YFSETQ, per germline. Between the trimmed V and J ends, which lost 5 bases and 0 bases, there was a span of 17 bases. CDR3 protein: CASSSNPGLANTGELFF. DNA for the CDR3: TGCGCCAGCAGTTCTAACCCGGGACTCGCGAACACCGGGGAGCTGTTTTTT.

CDR3 bases: TGTGCCACCAGTGACTCCGGGACCCCCAATGAGCAGTTCTTC. This encodes CATSDSGTPNEQFF. The V call is TRBV24-1, the J call TRBJ2-1; D may be TRBD1 or TRBD2 (5 bases each). There are 14 residues in the CDR3. Germline assignment: CDR1 KGHDR and CDR2 SFDVKD. V was trimmed by 4 bases and J by 6 bases, leaving 12 bases between them.

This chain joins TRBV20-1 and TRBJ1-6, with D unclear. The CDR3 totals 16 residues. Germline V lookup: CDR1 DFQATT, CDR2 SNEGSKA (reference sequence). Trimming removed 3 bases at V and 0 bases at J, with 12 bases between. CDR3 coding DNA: TGCAGTGCTAGTTTTGAGGGTGGCTCCTATAATTCACCCCTCCACTTT. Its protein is CSASFEGGSYNSPLHF.

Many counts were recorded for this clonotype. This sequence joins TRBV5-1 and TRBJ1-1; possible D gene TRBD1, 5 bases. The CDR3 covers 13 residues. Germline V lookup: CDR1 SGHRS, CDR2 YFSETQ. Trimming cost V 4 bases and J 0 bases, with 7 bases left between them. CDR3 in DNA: TGCGCCAGCAGCATGGGACTGAACACTGAAGCTTTCTTT. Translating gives CASSMGLNTEAFF.

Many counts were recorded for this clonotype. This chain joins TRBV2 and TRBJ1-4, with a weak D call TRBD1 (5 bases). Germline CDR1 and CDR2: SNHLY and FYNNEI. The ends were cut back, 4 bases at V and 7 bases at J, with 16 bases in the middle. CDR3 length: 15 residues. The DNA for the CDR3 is TGTGCCAGCAGTGTCCTGGGACTGGGGGGTGAAAAACTGTTTTTT. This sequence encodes CASSVLGLGGEKLFF.

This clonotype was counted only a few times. CDR3 bases: TGTGCCAGCAGCCAGGGCTTATGGGGGGGACCCTACGAGCAGTACTTC. This sequence encodes CASSQGLWGGPYEQYF. The chain combines TRBV3-1 with TRBJ2-7, with 7 bases aligning to TRBD2. J gave up 2 bases and V 3 bases, and 10 bases lay outside the gene matches. The CDR3 sequence is 16 residues long. Germline assignment: CDR1 LGHDT and CDR2 YNNKEL (reference sequence).

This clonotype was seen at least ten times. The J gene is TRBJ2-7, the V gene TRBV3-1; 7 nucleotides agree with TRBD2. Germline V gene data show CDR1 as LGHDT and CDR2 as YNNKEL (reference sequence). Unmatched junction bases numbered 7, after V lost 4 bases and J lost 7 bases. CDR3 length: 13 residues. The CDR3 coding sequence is TGTGCCAGCAGCCCTGGGGGGGGAGGTGAGCAGTACTTC. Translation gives CASSPGGGGEQYF.

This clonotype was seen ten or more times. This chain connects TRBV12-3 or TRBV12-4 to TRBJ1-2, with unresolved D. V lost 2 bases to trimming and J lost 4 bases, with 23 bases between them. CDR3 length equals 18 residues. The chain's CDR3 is CASSLSTGSNTWGYGYTF. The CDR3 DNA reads TGTGCCAGCAGTTTATCAACCGGGTCAAATACATGGGGCTATGGCTACACCTTC.

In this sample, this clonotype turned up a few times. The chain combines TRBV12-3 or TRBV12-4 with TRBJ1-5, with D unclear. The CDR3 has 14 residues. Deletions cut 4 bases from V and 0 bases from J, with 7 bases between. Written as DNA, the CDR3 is TGTGCCAGCAGTTGGTCCCTTAGCAATCAGCCCCAGCATTTT. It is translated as CASSWSLSNQPQHF.

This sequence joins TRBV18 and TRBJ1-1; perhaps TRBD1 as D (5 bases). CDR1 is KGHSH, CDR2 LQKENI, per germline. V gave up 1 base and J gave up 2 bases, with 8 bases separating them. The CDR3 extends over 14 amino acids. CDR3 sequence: CASSPQGQNTEAFF. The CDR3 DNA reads TGTGCCAGCTCACCACAGGGGCAAAACACTGAAGCTTTCTTT.

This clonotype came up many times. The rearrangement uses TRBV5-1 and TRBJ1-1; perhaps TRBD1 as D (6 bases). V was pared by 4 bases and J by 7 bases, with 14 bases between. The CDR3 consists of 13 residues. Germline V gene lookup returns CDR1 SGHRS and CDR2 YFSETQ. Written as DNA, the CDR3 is TGCGCCAGCAGCGGTGGACAGTCAGTTGAAGCTTTCTTT. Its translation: CASSGGQSVEAFF.

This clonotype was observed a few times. CDR3 nucleotides: TGTGCCAGCAGCTGGGGACAGGGGAGCGAGCCCCAGCATTTT. As protein: CASSWGQGSEPQHF. This sequence joins TRBV7-9 and TRBJ1-5; 10 positions agree with TRBD1. The V gene's germline CDR1 is SEHNR and CDR2 FQNEAQ (reference sequence). The ends lost 4 bases at V and 8 bases at J; junction bases unmatched: 5. The CDR3 loop spans 14 amino acids.

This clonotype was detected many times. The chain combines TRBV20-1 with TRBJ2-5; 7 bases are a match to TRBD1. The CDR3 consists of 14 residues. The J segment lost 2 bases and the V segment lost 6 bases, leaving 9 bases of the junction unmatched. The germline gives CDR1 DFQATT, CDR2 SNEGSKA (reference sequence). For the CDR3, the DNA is TGCAGTGCCAGGGGGTGGACGCAACAAGAGACCCAGTACTTC. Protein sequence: CSARGWTQQETQYF.